A selection of T cell receptor beta chains follows, all from one sample in a study of neurological immune-mediated disorders. TCRdb recomputed calls from the 5' RACE reads with MiXCR, one row per CDR3 protein. The table lists 40,000 to 50,000 distinct CDR3 sequences, approximately 2.4% of them singletons. What was sequenced was PBMCs. The receptors here all came from a man under 40 with multiple sclerosis. The CDR3 runs from the conserved cysteine through the conserved F or W. A D gene is named only where the DNA matches it firmly. Rows may omit the clone size; those that give it use once, few, many or a size class.

clone_size j_call v_call d_call cdr3_aa cdr3_nt
many TRBJ1-4 TRBV7-2 NA CASSLGTVIEKLFF TGTGCCAGCAGCTTAGGGACAGTAATTGAAAAACTGTTTTTT
many TRBJ2-1 TRBV7-6 TRBD2 CASSSRPLAGMSSYNEQFF TGTGCCAGCAGCTCCCGGCCACTAGCGGGGATGAGCTCCTACAATGAGCAGTTCTTC
many TRBJ2-3 TRBV11-2 NA CASSFRLSQYF TGTGCCAGCAGCTTTCGACTTTCGCAGTATTTT
many TRBJ2-1 TRBV5-4 TRBD2 CASSPGTSGYNEQFF TGTGCCAGCAGCCCCGGGACTAGCGGCTACAATGAGCAGTTCTTC
many TRBJ2-5 TRBV20-1 NA CSAFPAGARETQYF TGCAGTGCATTCCCAGCTGGGGCCCGAGAGACCCAGTACTTC
many TRBJ1-1 TRBV20-1 NA CSARGQWGDTEAFF TGCAGTGCTAGAGGACAGTGGGGGGACACTGAAGCTTTCTTT
many TRBJ2-1 TRBV29-1 NA CSVVVGGLGNGQFF TGCAGCGTGGTAGTTGGGGGGCTTGGTAATGGGCAGTTCTTC
many TRBJ2-3 TRBV12-3/TRBV12-4 NA CASCPTTDTQYF TGTGCCAGCTGTCCCACCACAGATACGCAGTATTTT
few TRBJ2-3 TRBV5-1 NA CASTTSDPISDTQYF TGCGCCAGCACGACATCTGACCCCATCTCAGATACGCAGTATTTT
many TRBJ2-3 TRBV5-4 NA CASSLAQGIRAQYF TGTGCCAGCAGCTTGGCGCAGGGAATCCGAGCGCAGTATTTT
many TRBJ2-7 TRBV20-1 NA CSARNSSYEQYF TGCAGTGCTAGAAACAGCTCCTACGAGCAGTACTTC
many TRBJ2-1 TRBV5-1 NA CASSLEADSYNEQFF TGCGCCAGCAGCTTGGAAGCAGACTCCTACAATGAGCAGTTCTTC
many TRBJ2-2 TRBV5-1 NA CASSLGIAANTGELFF TGCGCCAGCAGCTTGGGCATAGCGGCGAACACCGGGGAGCTGTTTTTT
NA TRBJ2-1 TRBV24-1 TRBD2 CATSRGGAGNEQFF TGTGCCACCAGTCGCGGGGGGGCAGGGAATGAGCAGTTCTTC
many TRBJ2-5 TRBV25-1 NA CASTQVGQETQYF TGTGCCAGCACCCAAGTGGGACAAGAGACCCAGTACTTC
many TRBJ2-5 TRBV5-6 NA CASTPGVQETQYF TGTGCCAGCACCCCGGGGGTACAAGAGACCCAGTACTTC
many TRBJ2-7 TRBV20-1 TRBD1 CSAHRQGASYEQYF TGCAGTGCCCACCGACAGGGGGCCTCCTACGAGCAGTACTTC
many TRBJ2-1 TRBV12-3/TRBV12-4 NA CASSGTINEQFF TGTGCCAGCAGTGGGACCATCAATGAGCAGTTCTTC
many TRBJ1-1 TRBV10-3 TRBD1 CAISETGQEGFF TGTGCCATCAGTGAGACGGGACAGGAAGGTTTCTTT
many TRBJ2-5 TRBV20-1 NA CSARQGGETQYF TGCAGTGCTAGACAGGGTGGAGAGACCCAGTACTTC